What follows is one T cell receptor (beta chain) and its context. The antigen is undetermined. Primers included in the PCR were 60 Vbeta and 13 Jbeta primers. Per the original data handling: Roughly 11 million shared chains were among the roughly 78 million unique TCR beta chains that a later analysis counted. The data were produced by immunoSEQ multiplex PCR, yet TCRdb's version contains in-frame clones alone and is incomplete. V and J calls and clone size are copied from that table; D and trimming were computed from the DNA. In the table there are 100,000 or so clones, 75% of which are singletons. The sample originates from a study of cytomegalovirus exposure and HLA in healthy donors. Study-level points and caveats: It was confirmed in vitro that a few of the CMV-associated chains were specific for CMV antigens. TCR beta V- and J-gene trimming was later associated with a missense DCLRE1C variant. In an earlier analysis, most TCR beta V segments were productive about 87% or about 30% of the time.

There are 15 residues in the CDR3. After removal of 5 bases from V and 2 bases from J, the junction contained 6 bases not matched to a gene. From germline, CDR1 is SGHRS and CDR2 YFSETQ. The sequenced sample was PBMCs. This clonotype was obtained from a man aged 50-59 years in good health and CMV-seronegative. The chain carries TRBV5-1 and TRBJ2-2; 7 nucleotides match TRBD2. CDR3 sequence (DNA): TGCGCCAGCAGTTTAGCGGGCAAAAACACCGGGGAGCTGTTTTTT. Its protein is CASSLAGKNTGELFF.